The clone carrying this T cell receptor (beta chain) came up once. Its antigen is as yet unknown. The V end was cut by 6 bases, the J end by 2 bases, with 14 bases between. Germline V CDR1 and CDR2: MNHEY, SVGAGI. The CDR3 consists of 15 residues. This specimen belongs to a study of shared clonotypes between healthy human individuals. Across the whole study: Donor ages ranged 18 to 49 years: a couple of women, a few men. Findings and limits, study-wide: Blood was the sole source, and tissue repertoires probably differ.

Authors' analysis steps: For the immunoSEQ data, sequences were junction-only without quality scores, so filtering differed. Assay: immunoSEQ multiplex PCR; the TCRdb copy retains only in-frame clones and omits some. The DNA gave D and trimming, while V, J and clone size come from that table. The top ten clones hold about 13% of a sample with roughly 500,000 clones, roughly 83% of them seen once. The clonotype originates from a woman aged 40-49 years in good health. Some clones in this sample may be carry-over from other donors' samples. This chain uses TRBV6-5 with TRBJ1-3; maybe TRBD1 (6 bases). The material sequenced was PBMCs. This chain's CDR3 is CASSPGRGAGNTIYF. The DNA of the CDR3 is TGTGCCAGCAGCCCCGGGAGGGGGGCTGGAAACACCATATATTTT.